This TCR beta chain was sequenced during a study of siplizumab effects on memory and regulatory T cells. Comments on this clone: Its antigen is still unknown.

Trimming stripped 3 bases from V and 4 bases from J, with 13 bases between. The germline V gene encodes CDR1 SGDLS and CDR2 YYNGEE. The CDR3 runs 14 residues. Overall study results and limits: Naive T cells appeared more varied than memory cells and looked like key alloresponse contributors. A minor share of alloreactive clones matched unstimulated subsets.

Per sample, around 100,000 TCR templates were assayed. Here immunoSEQ multiplex PCR was the method, and the copy in TCRdb shows in-frame clones only, minus some. This repertoire shows some 100,000 clones, approximately 92% found once; its top ten account for around 0.15%. The V and J genes are TRBV9 and TRBJ1-2, with D perhaps TRBD1 (5 bases). This TCR was sampled from a human donor in good health. Material: non-Treg CD4+ T cells sorted from blood. Here the CDR3 reads CASSGYGQLYGYTF. The CDR3 DNA reads TGTGCCAGCAGCGGGTATGGACAACTCTATGGCTACACCTTC.